This T cell receptor beta chain was documented in a study of cytomegalovirus exposure and HLA in healthy donors. Points on this clone: Germline is not matched at one junction end, which may reflect a read error.

Germline assignment: CDR1 SSHAT and CDR2 FNYEAQ (reference sequence). The CDR3 runs to 15 residues. It was with 60 Vbeta and 13 Jbeta primers that the PCR ran. TCRdb's table, derived via immunoSEQ multiplex PCR, lists solely in-frame clones and lacks some. This table holds 170,000 or so clones, around three quarters found once. The chain uses TRBV7-7 and TRBJ2-3, with D perhaps matching TRBD1 (5 bases). The source material was PBMCs. The TCR was taken from a woman in her forties in good health and CMV-seronegative. CDR3 sequence (DNA): TGTGCTAGCAGCCCCCTCCGCCAGGGTCCAGATACGCAGTATTTT. Protein sequence: CASSPLRQGPDTQYF. Full variable domain (outside the CDR3, taken from reference TRBV7-7 and TRBJ2-3): GAGVSQSPRYKVTKRGQDVTLRCDPISSHATLYWYQQALGQGPEFLTYFNYEAQPDKSGLPSDRFSAERPEGSISTLTIQRTEQRDSAMYRCASSPLRQGPDTQYFGPGTRLTVL.